Reported below is one TCR beta chain. Germline V gene data show CDR1 as SGHDN and CDR2 as FVKESK. This CDR3 is built from 13 residues. The data stem from a study of cytomegalovirus exposure and HLA in healthy donors. 13 Jbeta primers and 60 Vbeta primers were used for the PCR. The protocol was immunoSEQ multiplex PCR, while the TCRdb copy is restricted to in-frame clones and leaves out a portion. Found here are some 180,000 clones, 75% to 85% of them singletons; the top ten hold around 1.5%. The sample was PBMCs. This TCR was sampled from a man aged 18 to 29 in good health and CMV-seronegative. This sequence joins TRBV14 and TRBJ2-5, with a tentative D call TRBD2 (6 bases). The DNA end is a closer match to TRBJ2-7, so the J assignment may be wrong. CDR3 nucleotide sequence: TGTGCCAGCAGCCAGGGGAGGCAGTACGAGCAGTACTTC. Its protein is CASSQGRQYEQYF.